A single sample gave rise to the 14 T cell receptor beta chains below, sequenced in a study of T cells in Graves' hyperthyroidism and ophthalmopathy. Amplified TCR beta CDR3 regions derived from RNA transcripts. Primed by the HTBI set, a first-round RT-PCR was run on the TCR CDR3. A single record per CDR3 protein comes from TCRdb applying MiXCR to the multiplex PCR reads. The sample lists 600,000 to 650,000 distinct CDR3 sequences; about 16% were seen once. The specimen sequenced was blood. These receptor sequences come from a woman aged 25 to 39 with Graves' hyperthyroidism.

The chain recombines TRBV7-8 with TRBJ2-1, with D maybe TRBD2 (6 bases). Trimming pared 5 bases from V and 4 bases from J, leaving 18 bases between. This CDR3 spans 16 amino acids. CDR1 is SGHVS and CDR2 is FQNEAQ in the germline V gene. For the CDR3, the DNA is TGTGCCAGCAGCCCCTATCGGGACTTTTGGTACAATGAGCAGTTCTTC. Its translation is CASSPYRDFWYNEQFF.

Ten or more counts support this clonotype. The chain joins TRBV7-9 to TRBJ2-7; D uncertain. V lost 1 base and J 0 bases, leaving 16 bases between the germline ends. CDR1 is SEHNR and CDR2 is FQNEAQ in the germline V gene (reference sequence). The CDR3 loop spans 17 amino acids. As DNA, the CDR3 is TGTGCCAGCAGCTTAGGGAGCAGGACCCTAATCTCCTACGAGCAGTACTTC. This gives the protein CASSLGSRTLISYEQYF.

The chain couples TRBV27 to TRBJ1-2, with D unclear. The CDR3 is 17 amino acids. Trimming removed 0 bases from V and 5 bases from J, with 19 bases in between. The V gene's germline CDR1 is MNHEY and CDR2 SMNVEV (reference sequence). The CDR3 protein is CASSLSSLQGRPYGYTF. The CDR3 DNA is TGTGCCAGCAGTTTATCGAGTCTTCAAGGACGGCCATATGGCTACACCTTC.

This clonotype was found a few times. The chain carries TRBV28 and TRBJ2-2; D remains unclear. V lost 5 bases and J lost 4, with 11 bases in between. This CDR3 comprises 14 residues. Germline CDR1 and CDR2: MDHEN and SYDVKM. The CDR3 sequence is CASSLLGVTGELFF. CDR3 nucleotides: TGTGCCAGCAGTCTGCTCGGCGTCACCGGGGAGCTGTTTTTT. The variable domain in full, completed from reference TRBV28 and TRBJ2-2, reads DVKVTQSSRYLVKRTGEKVFLECVQDMDHENMFWYRQDPGLGLRLIYFSYDVKMKEKGDIPEGYSVSREKKERFSLILESASTNQTSMYLCASSLLGVTGELFFGEGSRLTVL.

This clonotype was found many times. V and J are TRBV20-1 and TRBJ2-1; D not resolved. Trimming removed 0 bases at V and 0 bases at J, with 6 bases between. The V gene's germline CDR1 is DFQATT and CDR2 SNEGSKA (reference sequence). The CDR3 has 14 residues. CDR3 sequence: CSARDGSSYNEQFF. The CDR3 coding sequence is TGCAGTGCTAGAGACGGAAGCTCCTACAATGAGCAGTTCTTC.

A note on this clonotype: A much larger clonotype is one base distant, so this may be a read error. The chain carries TRBV6-1 and TRBJ2-2; 7 bases agree with TRBD1. Germline V CDR1 and CDR2: MNHNS, SASEGT. The length of the CDR3 is 14 residues. The J segment lost 4 bases and the V segment lost 10 bases, leaving 9 bases of the junction unmatched. The DNA of the CDR3 is TGTGCCATCAGGACAGGTACCGGCACCGGGGAGCTGTTTTTT. This codes for CAIRTGTGTGELFF.

This clonotype was seen a few times. At one end, the junction sequence differs from germline, possibly due to a read error. The gene calls are TRBV7-7 and TRBJ2-7, with TRBD2 as a possible D gene (5 bases). From germline, CDR1 is SSHAT and CDR2 FNYEAQ (reference sequence). This CDR3 spans 14 amino acids. The CDR3 loop is CASSLANRPDEQYF. CDR3 nucleotide sequence: TGTGCTAGCAGCTTAGCGAACAGACCCGACGAGCAGTACTTC.

V and J are TRBV12-3 or TRBV12-4 and TRBJ1-2; possible D gene TRBD1, 5 bases. The CDR3 has 14 residues. The V end was cut by 5 bases, the J end by 8 bases, with 18 bases between. DNA of the CDR3: TGTGCCAGCAGTCGCGGGGGGGGTACGGGGGGCTACACCTTC. It specifies CASSRGGGTGGYTF.

This chain joins TRBV29-1 and TRBJ2-1; perhaps D is TRBD1 or TRBD2 (5 bases each). The V end lost 6 bases, the J end lost 5 bases, and 14 bases lay between the germline ends. The CDR3 has 13 amino acids. Germline V lookup: CDR1 SQVTM, CDR2 ANQGSEA. Here the CDR3 reads CSVGTAQDNEQFF. The CDR3 bases are TGCAGCGTGGGGACCGCACAGGACAATGAGCAGTTCTTC.

This clonotype was seen a few times. The chain couples TRBV30 to TRBJ2-2, with a tentative D call TRBD1 (6 bases). Germline loops: CDR1 GTSNPN, CDR2 SVGIG (reference sequence). Trimming took off 1 base at V and 0 bases at J, with 12 bases between the two ends. This CDR3 spans 16 amino acids. The DNA for the CDR3 is TGTGCCTGGAGTGGGTTAGGGGACACGAACACCGGGGAGCTGTTTTTT. Translation gives CAWSGLGDTNTGELFF.

This chain joins TRBV27 and TRBJ1-1; D remains ambiguous. Trimming pared 5 bases from V and 3 bases from J, leaving 7 bases between. This CDR3 is built from 12 residues. Germline assignment: CDR1 MNHEY and CDR2 SMNVEV (reference sequence). Here the CDR3 reads CASSTRHTEAFF. In DNA form, the CDR3 reads TGTGCCAGCAGTACCCGTCACACTGAAGCTTTCTTT.

This clonotype was detected a few times. The rearrangement joins TRBV9 to TRBJ2-1; D uncertain. The V gene lost 3 bases and the J gene lost 0 bases, with 10 bases spanning the gap. The length of the CDR3 is 15 residues. Germline V gene sequence: CDR1 SGDLS, CDR2 YYNGEE. The CDR3 region is CASSGHLSSYNEQFF. Here the CDR3 DNA reads TGTGCCAGCAGCGGACATTTGAGCTCCTACAATGAGCAGTTCTTC.

This clonotype was recorded a few times. The chain couples TRBV9 to TRBJ2-3; D is possibly TRBD2 (7 bases). Germline V gives CDR1 SGDLS, CDR2 YYNGEE. Between the trimmed V and J ends, which lost 4 bases and 2 bases, there was a span of 26 bases. The CDR3 covers 19 residues. CDR3 region: CASSFTGGITTTSTDTQYF. The CDR3 nucleotides are TGTGCCAGCAGCTTTACGGGGGGCATAACTACTACTTCCACAGATACGCAGTATTTT.

This clonotype was found many times. The gene calls are TRBV6-5 and TRBJ1-1; D may be TRBD1 (6 bases). V was cut by 0 bases and J by 6 bases, with 14 bases left in between. The germline CDR1 and CDR2 sequences are MNHEY and SVGAGI. This CDR3 comprises 15 residues. CDR3 sequence reads: CASSYSGGPIAEAFF. The DNA of the CDR3 is TGTGCCAGCAGTTACTCGGGGGGGCCTATCGCTGAAGCTTTCTTT.